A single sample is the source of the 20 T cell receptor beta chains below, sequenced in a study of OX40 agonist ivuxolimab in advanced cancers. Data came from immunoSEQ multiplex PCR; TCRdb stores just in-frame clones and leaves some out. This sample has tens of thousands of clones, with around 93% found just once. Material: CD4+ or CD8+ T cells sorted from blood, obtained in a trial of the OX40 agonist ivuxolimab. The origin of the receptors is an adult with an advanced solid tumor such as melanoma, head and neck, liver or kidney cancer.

CDR3 in amino acids: CASSLSPLLGEQYF. Written as DNA, the CDR3 is TGTGCCAGCAGTTTATCGCCCCTACTGGGGGAGCAGTACTTC. The chain uses TRBV27 and TRBJ2-7; D remains ambiguous. Trimming took 0 bases from V and 7 from J, leaving 13 bases between them. The CDR3 runs 14 residues. Germline V gene sequence: CDR1 MNHEY, CDR2 SMNVEV (reference sequence).

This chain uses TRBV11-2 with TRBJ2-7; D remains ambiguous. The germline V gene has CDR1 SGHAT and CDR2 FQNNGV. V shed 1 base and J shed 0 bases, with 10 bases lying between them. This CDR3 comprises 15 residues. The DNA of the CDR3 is TGTGCCAGCAGCTTAGTAAGTACAGCCTCCTACGAGCAGTACTTC. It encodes CASSLVSTASYEQYF.

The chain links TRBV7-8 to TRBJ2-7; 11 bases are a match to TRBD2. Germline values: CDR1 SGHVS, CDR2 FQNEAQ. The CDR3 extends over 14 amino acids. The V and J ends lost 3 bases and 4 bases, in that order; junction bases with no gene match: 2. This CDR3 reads CASSFWTSGYEQYF. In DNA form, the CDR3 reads TGTGCCAGCAGCTTCTGGACTAGCGGGTACGAGCAGTACTTC.

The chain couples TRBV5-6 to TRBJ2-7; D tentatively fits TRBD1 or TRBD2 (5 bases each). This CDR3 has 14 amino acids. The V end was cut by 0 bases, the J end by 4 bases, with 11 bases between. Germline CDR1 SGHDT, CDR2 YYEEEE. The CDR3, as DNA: TGTGCCAGCAGCTTGGTGGGGGTTCAGTACGAGCAGTACTTC. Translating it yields CASSLVGVQYEQYF.

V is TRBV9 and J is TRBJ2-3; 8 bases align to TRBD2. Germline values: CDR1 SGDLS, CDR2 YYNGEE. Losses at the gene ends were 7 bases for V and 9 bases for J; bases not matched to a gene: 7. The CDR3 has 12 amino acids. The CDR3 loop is CASGSSGETQYF. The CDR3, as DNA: TGTGCCAGCGGGAGTAGCGGGGAGACGCAGTATTTT.

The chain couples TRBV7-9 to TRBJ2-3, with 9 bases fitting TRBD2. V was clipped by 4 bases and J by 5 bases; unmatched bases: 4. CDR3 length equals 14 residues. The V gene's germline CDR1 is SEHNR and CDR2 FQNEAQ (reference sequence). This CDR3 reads CASSYSGSGDTQYF. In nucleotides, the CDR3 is TGTGCCAGCAGCTATAGCGGGAGTGGAGATACGCAGTATTTT.

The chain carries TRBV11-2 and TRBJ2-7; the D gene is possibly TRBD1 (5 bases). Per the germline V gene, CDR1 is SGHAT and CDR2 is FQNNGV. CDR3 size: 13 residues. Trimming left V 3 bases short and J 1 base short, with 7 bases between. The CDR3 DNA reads TGTGCCAGCAGCTTTGACAGATCCTACGAGCAGTACTTC. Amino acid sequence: CASSFDRSYEQYF.

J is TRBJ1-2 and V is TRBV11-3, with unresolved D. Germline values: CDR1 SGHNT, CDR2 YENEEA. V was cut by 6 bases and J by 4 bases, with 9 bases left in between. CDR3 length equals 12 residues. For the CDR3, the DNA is TGTGCCAGCAGTCAAGACTCCTATGGCTACACCTTC. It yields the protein CASSQDSYGYTF.

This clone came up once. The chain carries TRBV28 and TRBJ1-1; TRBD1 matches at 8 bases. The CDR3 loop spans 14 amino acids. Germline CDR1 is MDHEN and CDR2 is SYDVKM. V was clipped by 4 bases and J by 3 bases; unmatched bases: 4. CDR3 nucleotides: TGTGCCAGCAGTTCGACAGGGGCTGACACTGAAGCTTTCTTT. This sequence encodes CASSSTGADTEAFF.

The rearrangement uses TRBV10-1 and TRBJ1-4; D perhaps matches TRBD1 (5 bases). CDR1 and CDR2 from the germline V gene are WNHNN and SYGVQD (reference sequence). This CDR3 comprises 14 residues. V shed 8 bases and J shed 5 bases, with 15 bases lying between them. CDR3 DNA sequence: TGCGCCAGCCGATTAGGGGCCTTCAATGAAAAACTGTTTTTT. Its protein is CASRLGAFNEKLFF.

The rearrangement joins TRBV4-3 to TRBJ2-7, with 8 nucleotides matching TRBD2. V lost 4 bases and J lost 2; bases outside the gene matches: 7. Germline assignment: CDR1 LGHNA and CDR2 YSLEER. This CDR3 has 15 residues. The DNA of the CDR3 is TGCGCCAGCAGCCCCGGGACTAGGACCCCCTACGAGCAGTACTTC. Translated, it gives CASSPGTRTPYEQYF.

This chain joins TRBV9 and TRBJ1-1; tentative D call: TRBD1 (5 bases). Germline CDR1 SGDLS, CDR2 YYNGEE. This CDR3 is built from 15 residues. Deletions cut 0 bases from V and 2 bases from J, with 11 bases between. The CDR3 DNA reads TGTGCCAGCAGCGTAGGGGCAGGGCAAAACACTGAAGCTTTCTTT. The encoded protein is CASSVGAGQNTEAFF.

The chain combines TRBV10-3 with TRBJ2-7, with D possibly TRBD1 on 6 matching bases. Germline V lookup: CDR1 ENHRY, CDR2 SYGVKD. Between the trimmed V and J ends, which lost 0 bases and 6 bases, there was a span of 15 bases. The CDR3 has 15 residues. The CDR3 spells CAISESNKQGSEQYF. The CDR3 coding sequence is TGTGCCATCAGTGAGTCCAACAAACAGGGATCCGAGCAGTACTTC.

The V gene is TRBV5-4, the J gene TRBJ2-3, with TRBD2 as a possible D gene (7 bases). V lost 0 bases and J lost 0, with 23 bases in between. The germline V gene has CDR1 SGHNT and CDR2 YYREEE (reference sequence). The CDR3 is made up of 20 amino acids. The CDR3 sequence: CASSLGFGGQTPQSTDTQYF. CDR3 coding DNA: TGTGCCAGCAGCTTGGGATTCGGGGGGCAGACACCACAGAGCACAGATACGCAGTATTTT.

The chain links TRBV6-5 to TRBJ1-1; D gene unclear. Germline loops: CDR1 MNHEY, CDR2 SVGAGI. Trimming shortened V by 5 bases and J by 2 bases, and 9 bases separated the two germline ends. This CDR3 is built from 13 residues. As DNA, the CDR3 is TGTGCCAGCAGTGACACACCTAACACTGAAGCTTTCTTT. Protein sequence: CASSDTPNTEAFF.

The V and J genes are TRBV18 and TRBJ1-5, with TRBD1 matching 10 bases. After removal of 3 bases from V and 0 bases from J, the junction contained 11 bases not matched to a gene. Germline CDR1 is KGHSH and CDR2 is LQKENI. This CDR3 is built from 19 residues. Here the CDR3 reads CASSPMGDRGFYSNQPQHF. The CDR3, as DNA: TGTGCCAGCTCACCGATGGGGGACAGGGGATTTTATAGCAATCAGCCCCAGCATTTT.

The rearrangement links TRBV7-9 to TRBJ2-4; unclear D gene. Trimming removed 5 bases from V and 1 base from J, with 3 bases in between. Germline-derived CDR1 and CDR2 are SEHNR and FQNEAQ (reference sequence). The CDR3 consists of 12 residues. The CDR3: CASSPAKNIQYF. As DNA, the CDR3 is TGTGCCAGCAGCCCTGCCAAAAACATTCAGTACTTC.

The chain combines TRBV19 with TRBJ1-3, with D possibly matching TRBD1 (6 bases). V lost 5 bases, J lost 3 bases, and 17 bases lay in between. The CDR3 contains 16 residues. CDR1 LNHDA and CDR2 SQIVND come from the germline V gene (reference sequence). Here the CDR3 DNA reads TGTGCCAGTAGTCCGTCCGTTAGGGGGAGTGGAAACACCATATATTTT. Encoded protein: CASSPSVRGSGNTIYF.

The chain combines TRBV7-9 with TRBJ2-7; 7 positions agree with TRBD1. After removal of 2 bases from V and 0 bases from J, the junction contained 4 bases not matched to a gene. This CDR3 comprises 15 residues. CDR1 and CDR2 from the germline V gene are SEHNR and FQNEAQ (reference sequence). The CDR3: CASSLSWTGSYEQYF. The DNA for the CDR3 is TGTGCCAGCAGCTTATCGTGGACAGGCTCCTACGAGCAGTACTTC. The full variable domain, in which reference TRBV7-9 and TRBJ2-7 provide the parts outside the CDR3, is DTGVSQNPRHKITKRGQNVTFRCDPISEHNRLYWYRQTLGQGPEFLTYFQNEAQLEKSRLLSDRFSAERPKGSFSTLEIQRTEQGDSAMYLCASSLSWTGSYEQYFGPGTRLTVT.

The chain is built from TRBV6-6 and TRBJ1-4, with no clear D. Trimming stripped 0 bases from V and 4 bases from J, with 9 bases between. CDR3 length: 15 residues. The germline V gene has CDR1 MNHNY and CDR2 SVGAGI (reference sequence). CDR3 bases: TGTGCCAGCAGTTACTCTCGCGGCGGTAATGAAAAACTGTTTTTT. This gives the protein CASSYSRGGNEKLFF.